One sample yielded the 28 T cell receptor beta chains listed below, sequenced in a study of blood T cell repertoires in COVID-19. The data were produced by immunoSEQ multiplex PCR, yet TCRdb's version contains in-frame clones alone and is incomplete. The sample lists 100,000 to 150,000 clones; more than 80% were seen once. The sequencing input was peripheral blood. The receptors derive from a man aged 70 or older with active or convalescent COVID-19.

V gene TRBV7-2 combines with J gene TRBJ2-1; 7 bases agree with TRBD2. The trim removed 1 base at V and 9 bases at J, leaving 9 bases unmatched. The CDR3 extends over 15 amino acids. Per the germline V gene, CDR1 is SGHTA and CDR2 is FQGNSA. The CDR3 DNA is TGTGCCAGCAGCTTAGGACTAGCCCCGGGGTCTGAGCAGTTCTTC. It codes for CASSLGLAPGSEQFF.

CDR3: CASSRDRGAAFF. For the CDR3, the DNA is TGTGCCAGCAGTCGCGACAGGGGCGCGGCTTTCTTT. The chain uses TRBV6-5 and TRBJ1-1; 8 nucleotides align to TRBD1. The V segment lost 5 bases and the J segment 11 bases; nucleotides outside the gene matches: 7. The germline CDR1 and CDR2 sequences are MNHEY and SVGAGI. This CDR3 is 12 amino acids long.

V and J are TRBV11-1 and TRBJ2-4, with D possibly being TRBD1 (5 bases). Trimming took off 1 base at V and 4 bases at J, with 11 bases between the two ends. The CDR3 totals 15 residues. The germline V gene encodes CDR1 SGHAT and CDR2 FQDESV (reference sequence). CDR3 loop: CASSLGDRVKNIQYF. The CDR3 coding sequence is TGTGCCAGCAGCTTAGGAGACAGAGTGAAAAACATTCAGTACTTC. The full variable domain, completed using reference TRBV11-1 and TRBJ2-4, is EAEVAQSPRYKITEKSQAVAFWCDPISGHATLYWYRQILGQGPELLVQFQDESVVDDSQLPKDRFSAERLKGVDSTLKIQPAELGDSAMYLCASSLGDRVKNIQYFGAGTRLSVL.

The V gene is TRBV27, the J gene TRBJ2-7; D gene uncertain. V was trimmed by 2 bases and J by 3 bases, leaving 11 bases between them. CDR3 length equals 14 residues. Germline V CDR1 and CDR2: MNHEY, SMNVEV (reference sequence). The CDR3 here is CASSLVGDFYEQYF. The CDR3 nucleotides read TGTGCCAGCAGTTTAGTAGGAGACTTCTACGAGCAGTACTTC.

The CDR3 protein is CASSEGFAEAFF. The CDR3 DNA is TGTGCCAGTAGTGAGGGTTTCGCTGAAGCTTTCTTT. The genes are TRBV19 and TRBJ1-1, with D hard to call. There are 12 residues in the CDR3. The V and J ends lost 5 bases and 6 bases respectively, with 10 bases between them. Germline CDR1 is LNHDA and CDR2 is SQIVND (reference sequence).

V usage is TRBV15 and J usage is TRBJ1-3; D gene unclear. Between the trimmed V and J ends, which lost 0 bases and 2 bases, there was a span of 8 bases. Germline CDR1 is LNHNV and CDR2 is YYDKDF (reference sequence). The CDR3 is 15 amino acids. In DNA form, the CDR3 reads TGTGCCACCAGCAGAGATAGGAGCGCTGGAAACACCATATATTTT. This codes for CATSRDRSAGNTIYF.

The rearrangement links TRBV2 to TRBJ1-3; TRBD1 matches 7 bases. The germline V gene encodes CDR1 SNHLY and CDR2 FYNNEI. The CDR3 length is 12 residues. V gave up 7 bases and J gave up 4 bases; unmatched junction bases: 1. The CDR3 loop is CASKGGGNTIYF. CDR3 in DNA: TGTGCCAGCAAAGGGGGCGGAAACACCATATATTTT.

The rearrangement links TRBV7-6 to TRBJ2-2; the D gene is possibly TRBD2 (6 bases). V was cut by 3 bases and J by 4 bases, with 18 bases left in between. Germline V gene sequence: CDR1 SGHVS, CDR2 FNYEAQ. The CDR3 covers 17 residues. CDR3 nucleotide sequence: TGTGCCAGCAGCTTTCCTCCCCGGGACTCCCTCACCGGGGAGCTGTTTTTT. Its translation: CASSFPPRDSLTGELFF.

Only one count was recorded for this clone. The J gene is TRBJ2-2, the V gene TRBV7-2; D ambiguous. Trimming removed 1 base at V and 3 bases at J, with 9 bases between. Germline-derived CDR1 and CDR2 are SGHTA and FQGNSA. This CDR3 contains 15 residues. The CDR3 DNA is TGTGCCAGCAGCTTAGGGCTAGGAGACACCGGGGAGCTGTTTTTT. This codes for CASSLGLGDTGELFF.

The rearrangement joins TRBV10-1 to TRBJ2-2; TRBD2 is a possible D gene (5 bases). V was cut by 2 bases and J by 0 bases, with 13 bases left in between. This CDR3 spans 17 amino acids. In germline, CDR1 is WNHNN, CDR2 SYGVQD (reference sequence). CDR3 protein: CASSEIPGSANTGELFF. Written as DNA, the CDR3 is TGCGCCAGCAGTGAGATACCGGGATCTGCGAACACCGGGGAGCTGTTTTTT.

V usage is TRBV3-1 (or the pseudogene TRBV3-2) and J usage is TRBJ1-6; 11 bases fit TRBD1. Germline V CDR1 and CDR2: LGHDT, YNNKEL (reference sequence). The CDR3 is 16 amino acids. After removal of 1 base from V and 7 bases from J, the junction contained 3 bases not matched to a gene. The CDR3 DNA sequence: TGTGCCAGCAGCCAAGGAGGACAGGGGGCGAATTCACCCCTCCACTTT. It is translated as CASSQGGQGANSPLHF.

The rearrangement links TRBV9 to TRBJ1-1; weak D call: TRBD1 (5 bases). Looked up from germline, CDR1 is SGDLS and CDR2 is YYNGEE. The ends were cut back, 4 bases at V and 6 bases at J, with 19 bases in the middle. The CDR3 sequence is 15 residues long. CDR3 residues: CASSTRGRLEAEAFF. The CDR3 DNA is TGTGCCAGCAGCACGCGGGGACGGCTAGAGGCTGAAGCTTTCTTT.

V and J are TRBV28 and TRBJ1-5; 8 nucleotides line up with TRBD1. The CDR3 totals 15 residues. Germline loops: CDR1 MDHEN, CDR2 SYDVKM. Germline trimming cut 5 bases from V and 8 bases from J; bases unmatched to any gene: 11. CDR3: CASSTARQGWEPQHF. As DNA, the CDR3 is TGTGCCAGCAGTACTGCGCGACAGGGGTGGGAGCCCCAGCATTTT. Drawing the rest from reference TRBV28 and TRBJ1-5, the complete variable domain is DVKVTQSSRYLVKRTGEKVFLECVQDMDHENMFWYRQDPGLGLRLIYFSYDVKMKEKGDIPEGYSVSREKKERFSLILESASTNQTSMYLCASSTARQGWEPQHFGDGTRLSIL.

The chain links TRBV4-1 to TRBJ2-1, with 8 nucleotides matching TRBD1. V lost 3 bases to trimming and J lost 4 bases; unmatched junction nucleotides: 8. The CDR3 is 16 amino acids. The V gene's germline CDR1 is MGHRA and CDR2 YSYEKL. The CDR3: CASSHPPGQGYNEQFF. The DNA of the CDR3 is TGCGCCAGCAGCCACCCCCCCGGACAGGGTTACAATGAGCAGTTCTTC.

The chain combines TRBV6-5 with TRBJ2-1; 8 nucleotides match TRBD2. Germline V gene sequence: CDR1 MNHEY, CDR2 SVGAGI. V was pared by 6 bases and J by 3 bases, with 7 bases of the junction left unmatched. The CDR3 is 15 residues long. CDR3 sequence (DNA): TGTGCCAGCAGGTTTAGCGGGGACCTCTACAATGAGCAGTTCTTC. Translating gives CASRFSGDLYNEQFF.

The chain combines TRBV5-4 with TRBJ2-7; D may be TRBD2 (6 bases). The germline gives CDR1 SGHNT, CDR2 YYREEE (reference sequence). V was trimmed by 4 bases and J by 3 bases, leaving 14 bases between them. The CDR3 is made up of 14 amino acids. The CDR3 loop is CASSRRDSGYEQYF. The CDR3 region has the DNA TGTGCCAGCAGCCGACGGGACTCGGGCTACGAGCAGTACTTC.

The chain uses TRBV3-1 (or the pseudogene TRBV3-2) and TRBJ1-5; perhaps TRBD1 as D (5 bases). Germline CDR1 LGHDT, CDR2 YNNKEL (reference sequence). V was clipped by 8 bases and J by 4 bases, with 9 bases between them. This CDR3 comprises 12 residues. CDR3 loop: CASSDRNQPQHF. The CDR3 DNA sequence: TGTGCCAGCTCAGACAGAAATCAGCCCCAGCATTTT.

CDR3 coding DNA: TGTGCCAGTAACGACAGGGGTTTTGACTATGGCTACACCTTC. This sequence encodes CASNDRGFDYGYTF. The chain joins TRBV19 to TRBJ1-2; 8 bases line up with TRBD1. The junction had 7 bases not matched to a gene; V was cut back by 7 bases and J by 3 bases. Germline CDR1 and CDR2: LNHDA and SQIVND (reference sequence). The CDR3 is 14 amino acids.

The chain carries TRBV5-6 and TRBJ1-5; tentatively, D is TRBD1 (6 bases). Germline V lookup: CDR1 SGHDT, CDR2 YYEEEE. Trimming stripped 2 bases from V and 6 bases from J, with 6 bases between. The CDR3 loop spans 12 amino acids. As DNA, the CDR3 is TGTGCCAGCAGCTTCAGGGGTCAGCCCCAGCATTTT. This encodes CASSFRGQPQHF.

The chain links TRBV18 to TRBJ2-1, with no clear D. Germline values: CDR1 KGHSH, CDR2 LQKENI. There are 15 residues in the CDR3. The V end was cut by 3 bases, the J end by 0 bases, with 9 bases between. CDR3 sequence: CASSPRASSYNEQFF. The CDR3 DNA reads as TGTGCCAGCTCACCCCGCGCGAGCTCCTACAATGAGCAGTTCTTC.

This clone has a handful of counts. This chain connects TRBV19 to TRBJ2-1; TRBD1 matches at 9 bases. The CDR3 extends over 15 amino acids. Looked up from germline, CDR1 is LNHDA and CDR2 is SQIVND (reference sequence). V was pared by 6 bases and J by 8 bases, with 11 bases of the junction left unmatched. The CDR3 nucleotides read TGTGCCAGTAGGATCGGGGGACAGGGTGGGGATGAGCAGTTCTTC. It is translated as CASRIGGQGGDEQFF.

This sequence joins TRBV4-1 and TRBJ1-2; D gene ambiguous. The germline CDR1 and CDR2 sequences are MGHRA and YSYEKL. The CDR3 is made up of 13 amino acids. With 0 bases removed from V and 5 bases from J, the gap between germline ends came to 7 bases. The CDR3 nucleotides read TGCGCCAGCAGCCAAGATCCGGGGTATGGCTACACCTTC. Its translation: CASSQDPGYGYTF.

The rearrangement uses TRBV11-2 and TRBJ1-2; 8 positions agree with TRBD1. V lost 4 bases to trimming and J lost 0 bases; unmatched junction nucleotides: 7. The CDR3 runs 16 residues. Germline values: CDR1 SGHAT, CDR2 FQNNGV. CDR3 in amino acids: CASSSQDRAANYGYTF. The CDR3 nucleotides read TGTGCCAGCAGCTCACAGGACAGGGCCGCTAACTATGGCTACACCTTC.

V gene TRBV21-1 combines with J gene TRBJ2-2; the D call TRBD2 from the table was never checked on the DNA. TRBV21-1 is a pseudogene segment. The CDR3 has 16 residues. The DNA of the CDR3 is TGTGCCAGCAGCAAGGGACTAGCGGATCCCACCGGGGAGCTGTTTTTT. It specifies CASSKGLADPTGELFF.

The CDR3 spells CATSDPDREQFF. CDR3 bases: TGTGCCACCAGTGATCCGGACAGGGAGCAGTTCTTC. The chain employs TRBV24-1 and TRBJ2-1; 7 bases map to TRBD1. Germline CDR1 and CDR2: KGHDR and SFDVKD. The CDR3 loop spans 12 amino acids. Trimming removed 3 bases from V and 10 bases from J; junction bases left unmatched: 2.

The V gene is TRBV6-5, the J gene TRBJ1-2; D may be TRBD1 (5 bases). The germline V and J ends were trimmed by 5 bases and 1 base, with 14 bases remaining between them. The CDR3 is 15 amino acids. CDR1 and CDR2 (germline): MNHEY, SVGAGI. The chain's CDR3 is CASSREQGLNYGYTF. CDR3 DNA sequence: TGTGCCAGCAGTAGAGAGCAGGGCCTTAACTATGGCTACACCTTC.

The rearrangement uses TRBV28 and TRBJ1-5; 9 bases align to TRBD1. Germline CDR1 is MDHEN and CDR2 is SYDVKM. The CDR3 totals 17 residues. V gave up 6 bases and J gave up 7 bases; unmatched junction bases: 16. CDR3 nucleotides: TGTGCCAGCAGCCAATTCACCGGGACAGGGTTTTACCAGCCCCAGCATTTT. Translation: CASSQFTGTGFYQPQHF.

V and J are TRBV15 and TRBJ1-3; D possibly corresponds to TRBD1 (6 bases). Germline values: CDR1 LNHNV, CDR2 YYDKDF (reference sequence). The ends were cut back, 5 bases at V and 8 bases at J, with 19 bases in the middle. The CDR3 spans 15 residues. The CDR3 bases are TGTGCCACCAGCGGCAGGGGATGGGGTCCACACACCATATATTTT. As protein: CATSGRGWGPHTIYF.